This T cell receptor (beta chain) was found in a study of OX40 agonist ivuxolimab in advanced cancers. Overall study: Ivuxolimab, which is an agonistic anti-OX40 (CD134) antibody, was administered to the patients.

General study results and limits: The antigen specificity of the peripheral T cells (those that were expanded) was not determined. Averaged across samples, CD8+ T cells carried more expanded clones than CD4+ did.

After removal of 5 bases from V and 1 base from J, the junction contained 5 bases not matched to a gene. This CDR3 is 16 amino acids long. Per the germline V gene, CDR1 is MNHNY and CDR2 is SVGAGI (reference sequence). The method was immunoSEQ multiplex PCR; TCRdb's version includes in-frame clones alone and lacks a portion of them. The sample records approximately 61,000 clones, 70% to 90% being singletons. In the case of this clone: What it binds is not known.

The receptor comes from an adult with an advanced solid tumor such as melanoma, head and neck, liver or kidney cancer. The chain carries TRBV6-6 and TRBJ2-1; 10 positions agree with TRBD1. The source was CD4+ or CD8+ T cells sorted from blood, collected in a trial of the OX40 agonist ivuxolimab. CDR3 loop: CASSHDRGHSYNEQFF. CDR3 sequence (DNA): TGTGCCAGCAGTCACGACAGGGGGCATTCCTACAATGAGCAGTTCTTC.